This T cell receptor beta chain was recorded in a study of identical twins. V gave up 3 bases and J gave up 2 bases; unmatched junction bases: 3. The CDR3 spans 14 residues. Germline values: CDR1 SGHVS, CDR2 FQNEAQ. TCRdb recomputed calls from the 5' RACE reads with MiXCR, one row per CDR3 protein. The sample has some 460,000 distinct CDR3 sequences; approximately 15% are singletons. This sample was shared with a second study, whose subject was yellow fever vaccine responses in identical twins.

The chain uses TRBV7-8 and TRBJ2-7, with TRBD1 identical over 8 bases. This clonotype was sampled from a woman aged 18-29 years in good health. The material sequenced was CD4+ T cells sorted from blood. CDR3 amino acids: CASSFSDRAYEQYF. The CDR3 nucleotides read TGTGCCAGCAGCTTTTCGGACAGGGCCTACGAGCAGTACTTC.